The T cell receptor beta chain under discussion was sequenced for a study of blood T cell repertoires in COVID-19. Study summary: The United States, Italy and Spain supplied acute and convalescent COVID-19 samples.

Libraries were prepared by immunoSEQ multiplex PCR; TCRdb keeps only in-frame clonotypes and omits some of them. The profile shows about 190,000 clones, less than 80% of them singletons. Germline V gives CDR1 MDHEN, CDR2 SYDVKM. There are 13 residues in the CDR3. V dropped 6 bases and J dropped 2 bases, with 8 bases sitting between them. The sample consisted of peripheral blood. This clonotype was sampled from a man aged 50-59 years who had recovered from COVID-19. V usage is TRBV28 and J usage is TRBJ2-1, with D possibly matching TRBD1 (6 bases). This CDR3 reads CASRGQPYNEQFF. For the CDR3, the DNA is TGTGCCAGCAGAGGACAGCCCTACAATGAGCAGTTCTTC.